The 27 T cell receptor beta chains in this list originate from one sample, sequenced in a study of sequential checkpoint blockade in melanoma. The table came from immunoSEQ multiplex PCR; TCRdb's copy has only in-frame clones and leaves some out. The sample yields some 17,000 clones, about 70% seen once. Treatment of the sample: randomized to nivolumab then ipilimumab (arm A) or the reverse (arm B). This material consisted of CD8+ T cells sorted from blood (inferred from file names), taken from a patient given nivolumab and ipilimumab in sequence. The receptor set was obtained from a human donor with melanoma.

The chain has TRBV14 and TRBJ1-6; a weak D match, TRBD1 (5 bases). The V and J ends lost 2 bases and 6 bases respectively, with 11 bases between them. This CDR3 region has 15 residues. The germline CDR1 and CDR2 sequences are SGHDN and FVKESK. The CDR3 protein is CASSQPGFGNSPLHF. The CDR3 DNA reads as TGTGCCAGCAGCCAACCAGGGTTTGGTAATTCACCCCTCCACTTT.

The gene calls are TRBV6-1 and TRBJ2-7, with D perhaps TRBD1 (5 bases). The germline V gene encodes CDR1 MNHNS and CDR2 SASEGT. The CDR3 runs 13 residues. Trimming took 1 base from V and 5 from J, leaving 9 bases between them. The CDR3 DNA reads TGTGCCAGCAGTGAAGTCTCAGGGAACGAGCAGTACGTC. This sequence encodes CASSEVSGNEQYV.

The chain combines TRBV2 with TRBJ1-6; no reliable D call. The CDR3 loop spans 18 amino acids. V lost 4 bases, J lost 0 bases, and 16 bases lay in between. CDR1 SNHLY and CDR2 FYNNEI come from the germline V gene. The CDR3 reads CASSVHVGVDSYNSPLHF. The CDR3 DNA reads as TGTGCCAGCAGTGTCCACGTGGGAGTGGACTCCTATAATTCACCCCTCCACTTT.

The chain recombines TRBV28 with TRBJ1-2; tentative D call: TRBD1 (5 bases). The length of the CDR3 is 14 residues. Trimming stripped 4 bases from V and 3 bases from J, with 12 bases between. CDR1 is MDHEN and CDR2 is SYDVKM in the germline V gene. The CDR3 bases are TGTGCCAGCAGTTGGTCGGGGGAGCACTATGGCTACACCTTC. It specifies CASSWSGEHYGYTF.

This chain joins TRBV4-3 and TRBJ1-1; 7 bases match TRBD1. CDR3 size: 14 residues. Trimming at V came to 2 bases and at J to 7 bases, leaving 7 bases not matched to a gene. Germline V gene sequence: CDR1 LGHNA, CDR2 YSLEER. The CDR3 sequence: CASSQSRQGDEAFF. The CDR3 nucleotides are TGCGCCAGCAGCCAATCCCGACAGGGAGATGAAGCTTTCTTT.

The J gene is TRBJ1-4, the V gene TRBV7-8; D may be TRBD1 (6 bases). V was trimmed by 2 bases and J by 4 bases, leaving 20 bases between them. The germline gives CDR1 SGHVS, CDR2 FQNEAQ. CDR3 length: 18 amino acids. CDR3 protein: CASSLYSLSGQINEKLFF. The CDR3 DNA reads as TGTGCCAGCAGCTTATATTCCCTGTCGGGACAAATTAATGAAAAACTGTTTTTT.

The gene calls are TRBV4-3 and TRBJ2-7, with 9 bases aligning to TRBD1. After removal of 5 bases from V and 4 bases from J, the junction contained 6 bases not matched to a gene. CDR1 and CDR2 (germline): LGHNA, YSLEER. The CDR3 has 14 residues. The CDR3 sequence: CASSAGQGPYEQYF. For the CDR3, the DNA is TGCGCCAGCAGCGCAGGACAGGGGCCATACGAGCAGTACTTC.

This clone has a single count. The genes are TRBV5-6 and TRBJ2-7; no clear D gene. The CDR3 extends over 12 amino acids. The ends were cut back, 4 bases at V and 5 bases at J, with 10 bases in the middle. CDR1 and CDR2 (germline): SGHDT, YYEEEE. CDR3 sequence: CASSRVEDEQYF. The CDR3 DNA reads TGTGCCAGCAGCCGCGTAGAGGACGAGCAGTACTTC.

The chain is built from TRBV27 and TRBJ2-1; D possibly corresponds to TRBD1 (6 bases). This CDR3 region has 15 residues. V lost 0 bases, J lost 7 bases, and 13 bases lay in between. Germline-derived CDR1 and CDR2 are MNHEY and SMNVEV (reference sequence). This CDR3 is CASSLSPRGQNEQFF. The CDR3 DNA follows: TGTGCCAGCAGTTTATCTCCCAGGGGACAAAATGAGCAGTTCTTC.

The gene calls are TRBV6-5 and TRBJ1-1, with 9 bases identical to TRBD1. V shed 4 bases and J 7 bases; nucleotides not matched to a gene: 7. The CDR3 is 14 residues long. Germline CDR1 MNHEY, CDR2 SVGAGI. CDR3 sequence: CASSSNRGPIEAFF. CDR3 sequence (DNA): TGTGCCAGCAGTTCCAACAGGGGGCCGATTGAAGCTTTCTTT.

CDR3 in DNA: TGCGCCAGCAGCCAATGGTTGGGGCCTCATCAGCCCCAGCATTTT. Its protein is CASSQWLGPHQPQHF. The chain uses TRBV4-3 and TRBJ1-5; D is possibly TRBD1 (5 bases). This CDR3 is built from 15 residues. Germline lookup yields CDR1 LGHNA and CDR2 YSLEER. Trimming removed 2 bases at V and 5 bases at J, with 13 bases between.

V usage is TRBV5-1 and J usage is TRBJ2-1, with D perhaps TRBD1 (6 bases). The V gene's germline CDR1 is SGHRS and CDR2 YFSETQ. This CDR3 has 16 residues. The V end was cut by 0 bases, the J end by 4 bases, with 14 bases between. The CDR3 nucleotides read TGCGCCAGCAGCTTGGGTCCAGGGGATTATTACAATGAGCAGTTCTTC. Its translation: CASSLGPGDYYNEQFF.

This clone was found a few times. This chain joins TRBV23-1 and TRBJ2-7; D not resolved. TRBV23-1 is noted as an ORF with a role that remains uncertain. The CDR3 is made up of 12 amino acids. V was pared by 8 bases and J by 5 bases, with 13 bases between. CDR3 sequence reads: CASPLWADEQYV. CDR3 bases: TGCGCCAGCCCCTTGTGGGCAGACGAGCAGTACGTC.

This clone was seen a handful of times. The rearrangement uses TRBV4-1 and TRBJ1-3, with a possible D match to TRBD1 (5 bases). The V and J ends lost 0 bases and 0 bases respectively, with 18 bases between them. The CDR3 is 19 residues long. The germline CDR1 and CDR2 sequences are MGHRA and YSYEKL. CDR3 loop: CASSQDAGDSLLSGNTIYF. The CDR3 DNA reads as TGCGCCAGCAGCCAAGACGCGGGGGATAGCCTCCTCTCTGGAAACACCATATATTTT.

The chain couples TRBV27 to TRBJ1-2, with 8 bases matching TRBD1. Per the germline V gene, CDR1 is MNHEY and CDR2 is SMNVEV (reference sequence). Trimming removed 8 bases from V and 4 bases from J; junction bases left unmatched: 6. This CDR3 spans 13 amino acids. The CDR3 sequence is CASFSTGAYGYTF. The DNA for the CDR3 is TGTGCCAGCTTCTCGACAGGGGCCTATGGCTACACCTTC.

The J gene is TRBJ2-1, the V gene TRBV9, with D perhaps matching TRBD1 (7 bases). CDR1 and CDR2 from the germline V gene are SGDLS and YYNGEE. V dropped 6 bases and J dropped 10 bases, with 14 bases sitting between them. The CDR3 is 12 amino acids. CDR3 sequence: CASNGGGVEQFF. The CDR3 DNA is TGTGCCAGCAACGGAGGGGGCGTGGAGCAGTTCTTC.

This clone is deemed medium-sized (0.01 to 0.1%). The chain combines TRBV5-6 with TRBJ2-7; D is possibly TRBD2 (5 bases). The CDR3 consists of 12 residues. The V end was cut by 3 bases, the J end by 3 bases, with 7 bases between. Germline values: CDR1 SGHDT, CDR2 YYEEEE. DNA of the CDR3: TGTGCCAGCAGCTCTACTAGCTACGAGCAGTACTTC. It is translated as CASSSTSYEQYF. Full variable domain (missing parts from reference TRBV5-6 and TRBJ2-7): DAGVTQSPTHLIKTRGQQVTLRCSPKSGHDTVSWYQQALGQGPQFIFQYYEEEERQRGNFPDRFSGHQFPNYSSELNVNALLLGDSALYLCASSSTSYEQYFGPGTRLTVT.

This chain uses TRBV5-6 with TRBJ2-5; a possible D gene is TRBD1 (5 bases). Trimming cost V 1 base and J 2 bases, with 15 bases left between them. CDR3 length: 16 residues. Germline V gene data show CDR1 as SGHDT and CDR2 as YYEEEE. CDR3 in amino acids: CASSLPSGRQQETQYF. Here the CDR3 DNA reads TGTGCCAGCAGCTTGCCGTCAGGGCGTCAGCAAGAGACCCAGTACTTC.

This chain uses TRBV29-1 with TRBJ1-1, with D possibly TRBD1 on 5 matching bases. Looked up from germline, CDR1 is SQVTM and CDR2 is ANQGSEA. V gave up 3 bases and J gave up 5 bases, with 10 bases separating them. CDR3 length: 12 amino acids. CDR3 coding DNA: TGCAGCGTTGAGGGGCTTTCTACTGAAGCTTTCTTT. It codes for CSVEGLSTEAFF.

By sample fraction, this clone is medium-sized. The V call is TRBV28, the J call TRBJ2-3, with D tentatively TRBD2 (6 bases). Germline V gene lookup returns CDR1 MDHEN and CDR2 SYDVKM. The CDR3 has 13 amino acids. Trimming took off 6 bases at V and 6 bases at J, with 13 bases between the two ends. CDR3 sequence: CASSSTRGDTQYF. In DNA form, the CDR3 reads TGTGCCAGCAGCTCAACTCGGGGGGATACGCAGTATTTT.

V and J are TRBV27 and TRBJ1-2; 11 bases line up with TRBD1. V shed 5 bases and J 4 bases; nucleotides not matched to a gene: 6. Germline CDR1 and CDR2: MNHEY and SMNVEV (reference sequence). This CDR3 comprises 15 residues. CDR3: CASSTGQGASYGYTF. CDR3 in DNA: TGTGCCAGCAGTACCGGACAGGGGGCGAGCTATGGCTACACCTTC.

This clone has more than one count but fewer than ten. The chain combines TRBV7-2 with TRBJ2-5; TRBD2 matches at 12 bases. J gave up 3 bases and V 5 bases, and 13 bases lay outside the gene matches. Germline V lookup: CDR1 SGHTA, CDR2 FQGNSA. The CDR3 totals 18 residues. In DNA, the CDR3 is TGTGCCAGCAGCCCCCCTGTGTTCGCTAGCGGGGGGGAAGAGACCCAGTACTTC. This gives the protein CASSPPVFASGGEETQYF.

The V gene is TRBV6-4, the J gene TRBJ2-3; D not resolved. The CDR3 is 13 residues long. V was clipped by 11 bases and J by 4 bases, with 16 bases between them. Germline V gene sequence: CDR1 MRHNA, CDR2 SNTAGT. CDR3 loop: CAVRLPHADTQYF. CDR3 sequence (DNA): TGTGCCGTCAGGCTCCCCCACGCAGATACGCAGTATTTT.

This sequence joins TRBV28 and TRBJ2-7, with TRBD1 identical over 10 bases. Germline V gene data show CDR1 as MDHEN and CDR2 as SYDVKM. This CDR3 is 15 amino acids long. V dropped 5 bases and J dropped 4; count of bases not matched to a gene: 8. The CDR3 sequence: CASSTPGQGFYEQYV. The CDR3 DNA sequence: TGTGCCAGCAGTACGCCGGGACAGGGGTTTTACGAGCAGTACGTC.

This clone was detected a few times. This chain connects TRBV14 to TRBJ2-7, with a tentative D call TRBD2 (6 bases). The length of the CDR3 is 15 residues. Germline values: CDR1 SGHDN, CDR2 FVKESK. V gave up 5 bases and J gave up 3 bases, with 17 bases separating them. This CDR3 is CASSSGGGGFYEQYV. The CDR3 region has the DNA TGTGCCAGCAGCTCCGGGGGTGGGGGTTTCTACGAGCAGTACGTC.

This clone is classed as medium-sized (0.01 to 0.1%). J is TRBJ2-7 and V is TRBV19; 10 nucleotides match TRBD2. J was trimmed by 5 bases and V by 9 bases; bases with no gene match: 16. CDR3 length: 16 amino acids. Germline V gene lookup returns CDR1 LNHDA and CDR2 SQIVND (reference sequence). For the CDR3, the DNA is TGTGCCAGCACCCAAGACGTAGCGGGGGGACCTCACGAGCAGTACGTC. As protein: CASTQDVAGGPHEQYV.

In its sample, this clone was seen a few times. This chain joins TRBV4-3 and TRBJ1-4, with D uncertain. Per the germline V gene, CDR1 is LGHNA and CDR2 is YSLEER. Trimming left V 4 bases short and J 5 bases short, with 5 bases between. The CDR3 is made up of 12 amino acids. This chain's CDR3 is CASSPGNEKLFF. The CDR3 DNA reads as TGCGCCAGCAGCCCGGGAAATGAAAAACTGTTTTTT.